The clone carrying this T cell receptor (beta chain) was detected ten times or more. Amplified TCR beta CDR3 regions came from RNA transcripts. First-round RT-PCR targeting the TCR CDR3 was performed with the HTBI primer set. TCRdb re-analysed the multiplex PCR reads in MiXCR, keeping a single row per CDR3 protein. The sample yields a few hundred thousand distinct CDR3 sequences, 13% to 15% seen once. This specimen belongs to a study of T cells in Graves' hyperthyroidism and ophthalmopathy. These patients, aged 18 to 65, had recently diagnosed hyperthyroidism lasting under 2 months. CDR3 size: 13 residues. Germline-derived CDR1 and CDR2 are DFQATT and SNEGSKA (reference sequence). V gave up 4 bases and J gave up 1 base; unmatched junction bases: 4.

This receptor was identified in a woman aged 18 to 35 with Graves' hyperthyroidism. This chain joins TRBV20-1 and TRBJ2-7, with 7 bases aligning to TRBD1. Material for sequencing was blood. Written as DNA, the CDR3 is TGCAGTGCTACCGACAGGGATTCCTACGAGCAGTACTTC. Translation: CSATDRDSYEQYF.